This T cell receptor beta chain was sequenced during a study of Graves' ophthalmopathy and Graves' hyperthyroidism. As for the study in general: Peripheral blood samples were taken at initial diagnosis, before any treatment. Study-wide results and caveats: Blood also carried most expanded thyroid clonotypes exceeding 0.001 frequency. For separating ophthalmopathy from stable hyperthyroidism, a 13-signature model gave approximately 90% sensitivity and approximately 80% specificity.

The sequenced template was RNA, covering the TCR beta CDR3 region. After a first-round RT-PCR with HTBI primers, a second-round multiplex PCR was run. TCRdb ran MiXCR on the multiplex PCR reads and lists one entry per CDR3 protein. This sample has approximately 700,000 distinct CDR3 sequences, with approximately 40% found just once. About this clonotype: Antigen: not known.

From germline, CDR1 is SGHRS and CDR2 YFSETQ. Trimming shortened V by 4 bases and J by 0 bases, and 11 bases separated the two germline ends. The CDR3 totals 14 residues. The sample taken for sequencing was peripheral blood. The V and J genes are TRBV5-1 and TRBJ2-7; D is perhaps TRBD1 (6 bases). The TCR comes from an adult man with Graves' ophthalmopathy. The CDR3 protein is CASSKQGTSYEQYF. DNA for the CDR3: TGCGCCAGCAGCAAACAGGGAACCTCCTACGAGCAGTACTTC. The entire variable domain, with the rest obtained from reference TRBV5-1 and TRBJ2-7, is as follows: KAGVTQTPRYLIKTRGQQVTLSCSPISGHRSVSWYQQTPGQGLQFLFEYFSETQRNKGNFPGRFSGRQFSNSRSEMNVSTLELGDSALYLCASSKQGTSYEQYFGPGTRLTVT.